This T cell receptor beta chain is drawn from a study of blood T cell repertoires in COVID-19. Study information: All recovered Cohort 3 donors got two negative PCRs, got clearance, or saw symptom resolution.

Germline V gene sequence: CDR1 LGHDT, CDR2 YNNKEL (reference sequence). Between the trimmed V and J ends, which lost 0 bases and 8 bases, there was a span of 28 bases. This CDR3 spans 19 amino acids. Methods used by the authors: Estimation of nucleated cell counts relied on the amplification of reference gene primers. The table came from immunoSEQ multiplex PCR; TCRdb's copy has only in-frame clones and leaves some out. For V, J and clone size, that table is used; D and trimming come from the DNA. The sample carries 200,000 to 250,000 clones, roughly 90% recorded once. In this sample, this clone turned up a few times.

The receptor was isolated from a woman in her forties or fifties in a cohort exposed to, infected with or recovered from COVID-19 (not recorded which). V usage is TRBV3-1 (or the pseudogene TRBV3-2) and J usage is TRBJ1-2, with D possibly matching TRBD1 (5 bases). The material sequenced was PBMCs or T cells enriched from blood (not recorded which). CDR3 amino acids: CASSQDQDTRYGGARGYTF. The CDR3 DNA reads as TGTGCCAGCAGCCAAGATCAAGACACAAGATATGGTGGGGCCCGAGGCTACACCTTC.